This TCR beta chain appears in the sequencing data of a study of identical twins. From the 5' RACE reads, TCRdb called clonotypes with MiXCR, one entry per CDR3 protein. The table includes roughly 290,000 distinct CDR3 sequences, just under 9.5% detected once. The CDR3 spans 17 residues. CDR1 and CDR2 from the germline V gene are LNHDA and SQIVND (reference sequence). V lost 2 bases to trimming and J lost 4 bases, with 18 bases between them. These data were likewise used in another study, on yellow fever vaccine responses in identical twins. That paper states: In identical twins, vaccine T cell responses appeared partly shared and partly individual.

Material for sequencing was CD8+ T cells sorted from blood. The clonotype was recovered from a woman aged 18-30 years in good health. The V call is TRBV19, the J call TRBJ2-1; either TRBD1 or TRBD2 may fit D (6 bases each). CDR3 nucleotides: TGTGCCAGTAGTATATTGGGGGCGGGGTCGGGTTACAATGAGCAGTTCTTC. Amino acids: CASSILGAGSGYNEQFF.